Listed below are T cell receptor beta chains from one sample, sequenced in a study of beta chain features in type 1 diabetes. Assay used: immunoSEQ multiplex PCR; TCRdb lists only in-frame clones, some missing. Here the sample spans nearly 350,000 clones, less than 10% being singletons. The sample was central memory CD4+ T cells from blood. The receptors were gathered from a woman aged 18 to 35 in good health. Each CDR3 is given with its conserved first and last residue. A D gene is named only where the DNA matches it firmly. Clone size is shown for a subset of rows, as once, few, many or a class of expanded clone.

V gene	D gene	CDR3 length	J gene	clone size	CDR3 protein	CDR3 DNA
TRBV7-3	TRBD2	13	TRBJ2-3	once	CASSQAGSHTLYF	TGTGCCAGCAGCCAAGCGGGGTCACACACGCTGTATTTT
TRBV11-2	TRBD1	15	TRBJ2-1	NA	CASSLSGTGHNEQFF	TGTGCCAGCAGCTTATCCGGGACAGGTCACAATGAGCAGTTCTTC
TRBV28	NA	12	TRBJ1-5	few	CASSLSFQPQHF	TGTGCCAGCAGTTTATCTTTCCAGCCCCAGCATTTT
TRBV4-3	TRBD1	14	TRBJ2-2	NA	CASSRQGYTGELFF	TGCGCCAGCAGCAGACAGGGGTACACCGGGGAGCTGTTTTTT
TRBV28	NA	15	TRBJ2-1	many	CASSGGHLVANEQFF	TGTGCCAGCAGTGGTGGACATCTAGTCGCCAATGAGCAGTTCTTC
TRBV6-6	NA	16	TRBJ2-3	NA	CASSHSLLALMDTQYF	TGTGCCAGCAGTCACTCCCTACTAGCTTTAATGGATACGCAGTATTTT
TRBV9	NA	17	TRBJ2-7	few	CASSVVVLRDRPYEQYF	TGTGCCAGCAGCGTAGTAGTGCTCCGGGACCGGCCCTACGAGCAGTACTTC
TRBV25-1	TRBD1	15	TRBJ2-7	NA	CASSEEGTGSYEQYF	TGTGCCAGCAGTGAAGAGGGGACAGGCTCCTACGAGCAGTACTTC
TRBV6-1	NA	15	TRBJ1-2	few	CASSDPKTGHYGYTF	TGTGCCAGCAGTGACCCTAAGACAGGTCACTATGGCTACACCTTC
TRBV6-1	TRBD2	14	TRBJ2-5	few	CASSEALAGETQYF	TGTGCCAGCAGTGAAGCACTAGCGGGAGAGACCCAGTACTTC
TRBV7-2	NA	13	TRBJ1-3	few	CASSLDPGNTIYF	TGTGCCAGCAGCTTAGACCCTGGAAACACCATATATTTT
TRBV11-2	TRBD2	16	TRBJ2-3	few	CASSLEAGAGTDTQYF	TGTGCCAGCAGCTTAGAAGCGGGAGCGGGCACAGATACGCAGTATTTT
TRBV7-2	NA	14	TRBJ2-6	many	CASSLVAGANVLTF	TGTGCCAGCAGCTTAGTTGCTGGGGCCAACGTCCTGACTTTC
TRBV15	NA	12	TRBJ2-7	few	CATSRTRDEQYF	TGTGCCACCAGCAGAACAAGAGACGAGCAGTACTTC
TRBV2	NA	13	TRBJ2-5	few	CASSEESSGTQYF	TGTGCCAGCAGTGAGGAGTCTTCGGGGACCCAGTACTTC
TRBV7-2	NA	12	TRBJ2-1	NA	CASRSGVGEQFF	TGTGCCAGCCGATCGGGAGTGGGTGAGCAGTTCTTC
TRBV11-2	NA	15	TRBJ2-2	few	CASSPLGQNTGELFF	TGTGCCAGCAGCCCGCTTGGACAGAACACCGGGGAGCTGTTTTTT
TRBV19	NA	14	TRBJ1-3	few	CASSPTGSGNTIYF	TGTGCCAGTAGTCCGACAGGATCTGGAAACACCATATATTTT
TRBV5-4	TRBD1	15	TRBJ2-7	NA	CASSEPTQGAYEQYF	TGTGCCAGCAGCGAACCAACGCAGGGGGCATACGAGCAGTACTTC
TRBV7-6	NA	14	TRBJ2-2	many	CASSYQGGAGELFF	TGTGCCAGCAGCTACCAGGGTGGCGCCGGGGAGCTGTTTTTT
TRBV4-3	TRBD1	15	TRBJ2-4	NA	CASSRPGATGDIQYF	TGCGCCAGCAGCCGCCCCGGGGCTACAGGGGACATTCAGTACTTC
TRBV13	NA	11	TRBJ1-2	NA	CASRALRSYTF	TGTGCCAGCAGGGCTTTAAGAAGCTACACCTTC
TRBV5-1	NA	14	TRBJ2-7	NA	CASSLDSSSGEQYF	TGCGCCAGCAGCTTGGACAGTTCAAGCGGCGAGCAGTACTTC
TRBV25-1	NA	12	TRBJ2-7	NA	CASSRESPEQYF	TGTGCCAGCTCCCGGGAGAGCCCCGAGCAGTACTTC
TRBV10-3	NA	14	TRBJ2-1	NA	CAIEARVGYNEQFF	TGTGCCATCGAGGCCCGGGTGGGGTACAATGAGCAGTTCTTC
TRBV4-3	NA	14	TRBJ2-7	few	CASSQGRFAYEQYF	TGCGCCAGCAGCCAAGGGAGATTCGCCTACGAGCAGTACTTC